This is a list of T cell receptor beta chains from one sample in a study of blood T cell repertoires in COVID-19. Sequenced by immunoSEQ multiplex PCR; TCRdb stores in-frame clones only, minus some. The sample contains some 80,000 clones, roughly 82% of which appear only once. Sequencing was done on a sample of peripheral blood. Receptors originate from a human donor in a cohort sampled during active COVID-19. Each CDR3 is given with its conserved first and last residue. D genes are given only for firm matches. Clone size is shown for a subset of rows, as once, few, many or a class of expanded clone.

- TRBJ2-3 TRBD2 TRBV19 TGTGCCAGTAGCGCGGGGGGTTCGGGCACAGATACGCAGTATTTT CASSAGGSGTDTQYF
- TRBJ1-6 - TRBV7-3 TGTGCCAGCAGCTTAGGGCAGGGGAGTTCACCCCTCCACTTT CASSLGQGSSPLHF
- TRBJ1-6 - TRBV7-8 TGTGCCAGCAGCTCCCGCAGGGGAAATTCACCCCTCCACTTT CASSSRRGNSPLHF
- TRBJ1-4 TRBD1 TRBV15 TGTGCCACCCTGAGTGGGGACAGGGGTAATGAAAAACTGTTTTTT CATLSGDRGNEKLFF
- TRBJ1-2 TRBD1 TRBV13 TGTGCCAGCAGCCACGGACAGGAGTATGGCTACACCTTC CASSHGQEYGYTF
- TRBJ2-6 - TRBV5-4 TGTGCCAGCAGCTTGGTGAGCTCTGGGGCCAACGTCCTGACTTTC CASSLVSSGANVLTF
- TRBJ1-1 - TRBV10-3 TGTGCCATCAGTGAGAGTGGATTGGGGGGGACTGAAGCTTTCTTT CAISESGLGGTEAFF
- TRBJ2-3 TRBD2 TRBV7-6 TGTGCCAGCCGCAAATGGCGGGGGGAGGTAGATACGCAGTATTTT CASRKWRGEVDTQYF
- TRBJ1-1 TRBD1 TRBV29-1 TGCAGCATAAAAGACAGGGTGAACACTGAAGCTTTCTTT CSIKDRVNTEAFF
- TRBJ2-7 TRBD1 TRBV15 TGTGCCACCAGCAGACAAAATCCGGGACAGGGGCCCATCTACGAGCAGTACTTC CATSRQNPGQGPIYEQYF
- TRBJ2-1 - TRBV24-1 TGTGCCACCAGTCTAGGTGCAGGGGGAGGAACCTACAATGAGCAGTTCTTC CATSLGAGGGTYNEQFF
- TRBJ1-2 - TRBV12-3/TRBV12-4 TGTGCCAGCAGTTACGGGGGTCATGGCTACACCTTC CASSYGGHGYTF
- TRBJ2-7 - TRBV14 TGTGCCAGCAGCCCAAAGAGCTCCTACGAGCAGTACTTC CASSPKSSYEQYF
- TRBJ2-6 - TRBV6-5 TGTGCCAGCGTCGACAGGTTAGCAGGGGCCAACGTCCTGACTTTC CASVDRLAGANVLTF
- TRBJ2-2 - TRBV4-1 TGCGCCAGCAGCCCAAGAAACGGAGGGTCGAACACCGGGGAGCTGTTTTTT CASSPRNGGSNTGELFF
- TRBJ2-7 TRBD2 TRBV5-1 TGCGCCAGCAGCTTGACGCTTCCGGGACTAGCGGGGGTGAACGAGCAGTACTTC CASSLTLPGLAGVNEQYF
- TRBJ1-3 TRBD1 TRBV3-1/TRBV3-2 TGTGCCAGCAGCCCGCGGACAGGTTCCTCTGGAAACACCATATATTTT CASSPRTGSSGNTIYF
once TRBJ1-2 TRBD1 TRBV19 TGTGCCAGTAGTACCGGGACAGTGGGAGTTTATGGCTACACCTTC CASSTGTVGVYGYTF
- TRBJ1-2 TRBD1 TRBV5-6 TGTGCCAGCAGCTTGGAGGGGACAGGGGCTAACTATGGCTACACCTTC CASSLEGTGANYGYTF